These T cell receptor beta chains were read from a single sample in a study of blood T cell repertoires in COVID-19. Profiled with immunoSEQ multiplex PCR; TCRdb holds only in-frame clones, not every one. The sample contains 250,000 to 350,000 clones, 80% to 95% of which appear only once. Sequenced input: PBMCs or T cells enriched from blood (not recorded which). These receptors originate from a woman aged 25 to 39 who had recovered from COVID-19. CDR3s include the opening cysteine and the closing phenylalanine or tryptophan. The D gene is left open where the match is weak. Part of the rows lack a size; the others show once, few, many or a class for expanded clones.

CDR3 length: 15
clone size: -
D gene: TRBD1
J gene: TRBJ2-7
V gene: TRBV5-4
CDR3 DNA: TGTGCCAGCAGCTTCCCCGGGACAGGGATTTACGAGCAGTACTTC
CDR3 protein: CASSFPGTGIYEQYF

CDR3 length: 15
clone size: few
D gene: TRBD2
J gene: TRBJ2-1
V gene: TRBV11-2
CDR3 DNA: TGTGCCAGCAGCGGGTGGACTAGCGGGAGGGATGAGCAGTTCTTC
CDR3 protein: CASSGWTSGRDEQFF

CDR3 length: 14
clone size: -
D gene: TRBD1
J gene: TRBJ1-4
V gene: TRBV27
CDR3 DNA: TGTGCCAGCAGTTCAACAGGGGGCGTTGAAAAACTGTTTTTT
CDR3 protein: CASSSTGGVEKLFF

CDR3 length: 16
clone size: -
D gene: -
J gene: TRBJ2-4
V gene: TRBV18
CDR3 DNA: TGTGCCAGCTCACAATCCTCGAGGCCGGCAGATAGCATTCAGTACTTC
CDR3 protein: CASSQSSRPADSIQYF

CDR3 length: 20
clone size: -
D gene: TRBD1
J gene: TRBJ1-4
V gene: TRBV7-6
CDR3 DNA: TGTGCCAGCAGCTTATCTTCCCGGACAGGGGCCCAATCAACTAATGAAAAACTGTTTTTT
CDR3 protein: CASSLSSRTGAQSTNEKLFF

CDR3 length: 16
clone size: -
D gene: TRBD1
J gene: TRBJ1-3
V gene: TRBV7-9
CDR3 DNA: TGTGCCAGCAGCCCCGGACAGGGGGCGCGGGGAAACACCATATATTTT
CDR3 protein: CASSPGQGARGNTIYF

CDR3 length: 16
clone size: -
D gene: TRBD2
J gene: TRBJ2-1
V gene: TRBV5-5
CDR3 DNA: TGTGCCAGCAGCCCCGGACTAGCGGGAGGAGGGAATGAGCAGTTCTTC
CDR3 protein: CASSPGLAGGGNEQFF

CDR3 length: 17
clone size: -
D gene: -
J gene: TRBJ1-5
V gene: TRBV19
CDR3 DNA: TGTGCCAGTAGTATATTACAGGGAGTAAGAAGCAATCAGCCCCAGCATTTT
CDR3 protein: CASSILQGVRSNQPQHF

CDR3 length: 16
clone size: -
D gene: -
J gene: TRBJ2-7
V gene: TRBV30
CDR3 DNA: TGTGCCTGGAGTGTACTGGCAGGGATCTTCGCCTACGAGCAGTACTTC
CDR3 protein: CAWSVLAGIFAYEQYF

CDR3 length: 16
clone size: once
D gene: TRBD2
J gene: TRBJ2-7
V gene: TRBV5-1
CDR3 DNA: TGCGCCAGCAGCTTGGCCAGGACTAGGCCAACTTACGAGCAGTACTTC
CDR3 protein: CASSLARTRPTYEQYF

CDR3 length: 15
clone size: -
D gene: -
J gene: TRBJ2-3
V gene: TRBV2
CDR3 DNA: TGTGCCAGCAGTGAAATACAGGGAAATTCAGATACGCAGTATTTT
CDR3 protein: CASSEIQGNSDTQYF

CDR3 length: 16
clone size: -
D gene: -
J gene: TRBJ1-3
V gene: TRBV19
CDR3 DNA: TGTGCCAGTAGACCGCCAGGGGCGGAAAAAGGAAACACCATATATTTT
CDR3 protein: CASRPPGAEKGNTIYF

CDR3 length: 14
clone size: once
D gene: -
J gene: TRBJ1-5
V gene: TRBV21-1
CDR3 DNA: TGTGCCAGCAGCAATGCGGGCACCAATCAGCCCCAGCATTTT
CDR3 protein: CASSNAGTNQPQHF

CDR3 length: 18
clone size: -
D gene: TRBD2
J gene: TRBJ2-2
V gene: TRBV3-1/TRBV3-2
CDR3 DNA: TGTGCCAGCAGCCAAGGGGGGAGTAGCGGGAGACCGACCGGGGAGCTGTTTTTT
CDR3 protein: CASSQGGSSGRPTGELFF